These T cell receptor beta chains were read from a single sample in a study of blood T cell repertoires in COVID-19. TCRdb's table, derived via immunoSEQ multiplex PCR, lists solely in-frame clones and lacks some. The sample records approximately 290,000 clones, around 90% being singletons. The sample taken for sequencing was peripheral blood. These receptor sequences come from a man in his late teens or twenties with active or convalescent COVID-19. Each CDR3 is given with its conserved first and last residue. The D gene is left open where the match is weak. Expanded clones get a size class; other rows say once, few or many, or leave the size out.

CDR3 DNA: TGTGCCTGTGGCCACGACTACGAGCAGTACTTC
CDR3 protein: CACGHDYEQYF
clone size: NA
V gene: TRBV27
J gene: TRBJ2-7
D gene: NA

CDR3 DNA: TGCGCCAGCAGCCACGAGACGGTAGCGGGTCACAACTACGAGCAGTACTTC
CDR3 protein: CASSHETVAGHNYEQYF
clone size: once
V gene: TRBV4-3
J gene: TRBJ2-7
D gene: TRBD2

CDR3 DNA: TGTGCCAGCAGCTTAGGACCGACAGGCCTACACTCTGGAAACACCATATATTTT
CDR3 protein: CASSLGPTGLHSGNTIYF
clone size: NA
V gene: TRBV11-3
J gene: TRBJ1-3
D gene: NA

CDR3 DNA: TGTGCCAGCAGTCCAGGGACTAGCGGATCCTACGAGCAGTACTTC
CDR3 protein: CASSPGTSGSYEQYF
clone size: NA
V gene: TRBV27
J gene: TRBJ2-7
D gene: TRBD2

CDR3 DNA: TGTGCCAGCAGCGCCGGACATTTAATTTGGGATACGCAGTATTTT
CDR3 protein: CASSAGHLIWDTQYF
clone size: NA
V gene: TRBV5-6
J gene: TRBJ2-3
D gene: NA

CDR3 DNA: TGTGCCAGCAGCTTCGAGCCCCGGGACTTTAGCAATCAGCCCCAGCATTTT
CDR3 protein: CASSFEPRDFSNQPQHF
clone size: NA
V gene: TRBV12-1
J gene: TRBJ1-5
D gene: NA

CDR3 DNA: TGTGCCAGCAGTTTGTTTGCGTTGAACACTGAAGCTTTCTTT
CDR3 protein: CASSLFALNTEAFF
clone size: once
V gene: TRBV27
J gene: TRBJ1-1
D gene: NA

CDR3 DNA: TGTGCCAGCAGCCAAGATTGGGGGGATGAGCAGTTCTTC
CDR3 protein: CASSQDWGDEQFF
clone size: NA
V gene: TRBV3-1/TRBV3-2
J gene: TRBJ2-1
D gene: NA

CDR3 DNA: TGTGCCAGTAGTATTGGCCGGCAGACTAGCACAGATACGCAGTATTTT
CDR3 protein: CASSIGRQTSTDTQYF
clone size: NA
V gene: TRBV19
J gene: TRBJ2-3
D gene: NA

CDR3 DNA: TGTGCCAGCAGATGGACAGGGCAAGAGACCCAGTACTTC
CDR3 protein: CASRWTGQETQYF
clone size: once
V gene: TRBV27
J gene: TRBJ2-5
D gene: TRBD1

CDR3 DNA: TGTGCCAGCAGTTGGAGTGAGAACACTGAAGCTTTCTTT
CDR3 protein: CASSWSENTEAFF
clone size: few
V gene: TRBV27
J gene: TRBJ1-1
D gene: NA

CDR3 DNA: TGCAGCGTTGAGGACAGGATGAACACTGAAGCTTTCTTT
CDR3 protein: CSVEDRMNTEAFF
clone size: NA
V gene: TRBV29-1
J gene: TRBJ1-1
D gene: TRBD1

CDR3 DNA: TGTGCCAGCTCACCATCCGTGAACACTGAAGCTTTCTTT
CDR3 protein: CASSPSVNTEAFF
clone size: NA
V gene: TRBV18
J gene: TRBJ1-1
D gene: NA

CDR3 DNA: TGTGCCAGCAGTTCCCCCCCTCAGGGAGGCGGGGAGCTGTTTTTT
CDR3 protein: CASSSPPQGGGELFF
clone size: NA
V gene: TRBV6-5
J gene: TRBJ2-2
D gene: NA

CDR3 DNA: TGTGCCAGCAGCCCCCTGAATCAGCCCCAGCATTTT
CDR3 protein: CASSPLNQPQHF
clone size: NA
V gene: TRBV5-5
J gene: TRBJ1-5
D gene: NA

CDR3 DNA: TGTGCCAGCAGCCCCAAGGGGACCGGGGAGCTGTTTTTT
CDR3 protein: CASSPKGTGELFF
clone size: few
V gene: TRBV7-9
J gene: TRBJ2-2
D gene: NA